Detailed here is one T cell receptor beta chain. CDR3 length equals 15 residues. Germline V gives CDR1 MNHEY, CDR2 SVGAGI. V was pared by 6 bases and J by 2 bases, with 14 bases between. Produced via immunoSEQ multiplex PCR; TCRdb's table is partial and in-frame only. This sample has some 150,000 clones, with approximately 80% found just once. These data belong to a study of blood T cell repertoires in COVID-19. About the research overall: From T cells, B-cell-depleted T cells, or PBMCs came the material, which was cDNA or gDNA.

Sequencing was carried out using peripheral blood. The clonotype was recovered from a human donor with acute or convalescent COVID-19. The donor label of this sample is uncertain. The chain carries TRBV6-5 and TRBJ1-3, with a weak D call TRBD1 (6 bases). This CDR3 reads CASRLTGIAGNTIYF. The CDR3 bases are TGTGCCAGCAGGCTCACAGGGATAGCTGGAAACACCATATATTTT.